This TCR beta chain was retrieved from a study of blood T cell repertoires in COVID-19. Study background: Donors in the United States, Italy and Spain gave samples during acute or convalescent COVID-19. PBMCs, B-cell-depleted T cells, or T cells provided the cDNA or gDNA that made up the material.

This clone came up a few times. Libraries were prepared by immunoSEQ multiplex PCR; TCRdb keeps only in-frame clonotypes and omits some of them. Among just under 55,000 clones listed, 80% to 85% were seen once. V was clipped by 4 bases and J by 7 bases; unmatched bases: 15. The germline gives CDR1 SNHLY, CDR2 FYNNEI. This CDR3 region has 17 residues. Sequencing used peripheral blood. This clonotype was obtained from a woman aged 55-70 years with acute or convalescent COVID-19. The chain uses TRBV2 and TRBJ1-5; 8 bases line up with TRBD1. CDR3 in amino acids: CASSGGSGHRGDQPQHF. For the CDR3, the DNA is TGTGCCAGCAGTGGGGGATCCGGTCACAGGGGGGACCAGCCCCAGCATTTT.